A single sample gave rise to the 17 T cell receptor beta chains below, sequenced in a study of blood T cell repertoires in COVID-19. Only in-frame clones appear in the TCRdb table, and some are missing; sequencing was by immunoSEQ multiplex PCR. The data show about 230,000 clones, under 90% seen once. The sequenced sample consisted of peripheral blood. These receptors all come from a man aged 45-60 years with COVID-19, enrolled during active disease.

The gene calls are TRBV7-3 and TRBJ2-2, with TRBD1 matching 11 bases. CDR3 length: 14 amino acids. J gave up 7 bases and V 2 bases, and 0 bases lay outside the gene matches. Germline-derived CDR1 and CDR2 are SGHTA and FQGTGA. CDR3 sequence (DNA): TGTGCCAGCAGCTTAGGGACAGGGGGCGGGGAGCTGTTTTTT. This codes for CASSLGTGGGELFF.

Concerning this clone itself: The junction shows a germline mismatch at one end, possibly a read error. The rearrangement links TRBV7-8 to TRBJ2-5; perhaps TRBD1 as D (6 bases). The germline CDR1 and CDR2 sequences are SGHVS and FQNEAQ. The CDR3 is 16 amino acids. The CDR3 DNA sequence: TGTGCCAGCAGCCCGACCCTCGGGCAGGGGCAAGGGACCCAGTACTTC. This sequence encodes CASSPTLGQGQGTQYF.

In DNA, the CDR3 is TGTGCCAGCAGTTCGCGACTAGCGGGACTCCCAGATACGCAGTATTTT. Its protein product is CASSSRLAGLPDTQYF. The chain uses TRBV6-5 and TRBJ2-3; 11 bases are a match to TRBD2. The CDR3 loop spans 16 amino acids. Looked up from germline, CDR1 is MNHEY and CDR2 is SVGAGI. J was trimmed by 4 bases and V by 4 bases; bases with no gene match: 7.

The chain carries TRBV27 and TRBJ2-3; 7 bases agree with TRBD2. This CDR3 spans 17 amino acids. V trimming: 4 bases; J trimming: 5 bases; junction bases outside the gene matches: 15. Germline-derived CDR1 and CDR2 are MNHEY and SMNVEV (reference sequence). CDR3 nucleotide sequence: TGTGCCAGCAGTTCTGACCACGGGGGGATATTAGGAGATACGCAGTATTTT. Its protein product is CASSSDHGGILGDTQYF.

V and J are TRBV5-4 and TRBJ2-5; D remains unclear. CDR1 and CDR2 (germline): SGHNT, YYREEE (reference sequence). Deletions cut 0 bases from V and 4 bases from J, with 13 bases between. This CDR3 has 15 amino acids. For the CDR3, the DNA is TGTGCCAGCAGCTTGGACCCCTACCCGGGAGAGACCCAGTACTTC. Translation: CASSLDPYPGETQYF.

The chain links TRBV19 to TRBJ2-1; tentatively, D is TRBD1 (5 bases). The CDR3 loop spans 13 amino acids. The germline V gene encodes CDR1 LNHDA and CDR2 SQIVND (reference sequence). V was cut by 6 bases and J by 4 bases, with 10 bases left in between. CDR3 loop: CASRLQGYNEQFF. Here the CDR3 DNA reads TGTGCCAGTAGGTTGCAGGGATACAATGAGCAGTTCTTC.

The chain combines TRBV7-2 with TRBJ1-1; 7 bases are a match to TRBD1. The germline V gene encodes CDR1 SGHTA and CDR2 FQGNSA. The J segment lost 0 bases and the V segment lost 3 bases, leaving 1 base of the junction unmatched. The CDR3 length is 14 residues. In nucleotides, the CDR3 is TGTGCCAGCAGCTTCGACAGGGTGAACACTGAAGCTTTCTTT. Encoded protein: CASSFDRVNTEAFF.

In this sample, this clone turned up a few times. The rearrangement uses TRBV7-3 and TRBJ2-3, with 7 bases identical to TRBD2. Germline V CDR1 and CDR2: SGHTA, FQGTGA. The CDR3 length is 15 residues. Trimming cost V 5 bases and J 0 bases; bases outside gene matches: 5. The CDR3 reads CASSKAGGSTDTQYF. The CDR3 nucleotides are TGTGCCAGCAGCAAAGCCGGGGGGAGCACAGATACGCAGTATTTT.

The chain joins TRBV5-8 to TRBJ2-3; D gene ambiguous. Between the trimmed V and J ends, which lost 2 bases and 9 bases, there was a span of 13 bases. From germline, CDR1 is SGHTS and CDR2 YDEGEE. The CDR3 length is 13 residues. As DNA, the CDR3 is TGTGCCAGCAGCTTCACTTTCACTGAGACGCAGTATTTT. Protein product: CASSFTFTETQYF.

V gene TRBV14 combines with J gene TRBJ2-6; no clear D. There are 16 residues in the CDR3. Germline loops: CDR1 SGHDN, CDR2 FVKESK. Deletions cut 6 bases from V and 2 bases from J, with 14 bases between. The CDR3 DNA follows: TGTGCCAGCAGTAAAATTAGAGAAGCTGGGGCCAACGTCCTGACTTTC. Protein: CASSKIREAGANVLTF.

The V and J genes are TRBV7-8 and TRBJ2-1, with 8 bases matching TRBD1. Germline CDR1 reads SGHVS; CDR2 reads FQNEAQ. The CDR3 has 17 residues. Losses at the gene ends were 0 bases for V and 2 bases for J; bases not matched to a gene: 6. CDR3 region: CASSLAAAGGAYNEQFF. CDR3 DNA: TGTGCCAGCAGCTTAGCAGCAGCAGGGGGCGCCTACAATGAGCAGTTCTTC.

The J gene is TRBJ1-4, the V gene TRBV19; no clear D gene. CDR3 length: 17 amino acids. Germline V CDR1 and CDR2: LNHDA, SQIVND (reference sequence). Deletions cut 3 bases from V and 2 bases from J, with 16 bases between. The CDR3 coding sequence is TGTGCCAGTAGTATCGGGAGGAGACCGACTACTAATGAAAAACTGTTTTTT. Its protein product is CASSIGRRPTTNEKLFF.

This clone was counted a few times. The chain uses TRBV5-1 and TRBJ2-3, with TRBD2 matching over 8 bases. The CDR3 runs 16 residues. The V gene end was trimmed by 4 bases and the J gene end by 3 bases; junction bases not matched to a gene: 10. Germline values: CDR1 SGHRS, CDR2 YFSETQ. The CDR3 coding sequence is TGCGCCAGCAGCCCGGAGATAGCGGGAACGACAGATACGCAGTATTTT. Its protein product is CASSPEIAGTTDTQYF.

The V call is TRBV18, the J call TRBJ1-5; 8 bases agree with TRBD1. CDR3 length equals 15 residues. V lost 6 bases, J lost 10 bases, and 14 bases stayed unmatched. Germline CDR1 reads KGHSH; CDR2 reads LQKENI. CDR3 coding DNA: TGTGCCAGCTCCTTACAGGGGGAATCAAATAAACCCCAGCATTTT. Translation: CASSLQGESNKPQHF.

The chain uses TRBV6-5 and TRBJ1-3, with no clear D. The CDR3 extends over 11 amino acids. Germline assignment: CDR1 MNHEY and CDR2 SVGAGI. V was shortened by 7 bases and J by 8 bases, with 9 bases between the two germline ends. As DNA, the CDR3 is TGTGCCAGCAAGAACGGGGACACCATATATTTT. It specifies CASKNGDTIYF.

In DNA, the CDR3 is TGTGCCAGCGGACAGGCTATTAGCAATCAGCCCCAGCATTTT. It specifies CASGQAISNQPQHF. The rearrangement links TRBV19 to TRBJ1-5; 7 positions agree with TRBD1. This CDR3 has 14 amino acids. Unmatched junction bases numbered 5, after V lost 9 bases and J lost 0 bases. Germline V CDR1 and CDR2: LNHDA, SQIVND (reference sequence).

This clone was seen a few times. V usage is TRBV5-5 and J usage is TRBJ2-2, with 8 bases that match TRBD1. There are 14 residues in the CDR3. Germline-derived CDR1 and CDR2 are SGHKS and YYEKEE (reference sequence). The V gene end was trimmed by 0 bases and the J gene end by 5 bases; junction bases not matched to a gene: 0. The CDR3, as DNA: TGTGCCAGCAGCTTGGGACAGGGGACCGGGGAGCTGTTTTTT. Amino acids: CASSLGQGTGELFF.